These 32 T cell receptor beta chains share one sample of origin, sequenced in a study of lymphopenia after photon versus proton radiotherapy. Some clones are missing from TCRdb's copy, which holds only in-frame ones; the method was immunoSEQ multiplex PCR. The sample lists under 80,000 clones, 70% to 90% occurring once. The sample here was peripheral blood, taken from a patient treated with photon-based radiotherapy. The receptor set was obtained from a middle-aged man with gastric cancer.

CDR3 region: CASSYSRGREGYTF. The DNA for the CDR3 is TGTGCCAGCAGTTACTCCAGGGGGCGAGAGGGCTACACCTTC. The rearrangement joins TRBV6-5 to TRBJ1-2; 8 positions match TRBD1. The germline CDR1 and CDR2 sequences are MNHEY and SVGAGI. The CDR3 totals 14 residues. V was pared by 0 bases and J by 8 bases, with 5 bases of the junction left unmatched.

This clone was picked up a small number of times. This chain connects TRBV19 to TRBJ1-2; D uncertain. This CDR3 has 15 amino acids. The germline gives CDR1 LNHDA, CDR2 SQIVND (reference sequence). With 4 bases removed from V and 5 bases from J, the gap between germline ends came to 17 bases. CDR3: CASSTLPSSLYGYTF. DNA for the CDR3: TGTGCCAGTAGTACCCTCCCCTCAAGTTTATATGGCTACACCTTC.

The chain joins TRBV30 to TRBJ1-1, with a possible D match to TRBD1 (5 bases). The CDR3 extends over 14 amino acids. CDR1 is GTSNPN, CDR2 SVGIG, per germline (reference sequence). Between the trimmed V and J ends, which lost 4 bases and 4 bases, there was a span of 16 bases. In DNA form, the CDR3 reads TGTGCCTGGAAAAGGGACCTGAGGGGCACTGAAGCTTTCTTT. It yields the protein CAWKRDLRGTEAFF.

The chain uses TRBV5-1 and TRBJ1-1; D uncertain. CDR3 length: 14 residues. The germline V and J ends were trimmed by 4 bases and 3 bases, with 13 bases remaining between them. CDR1 is SGHRS and CDR2 is YFSETQ in the germline V gene. The CDR3: CASSPTVGDTEAFF. The CDR3 DNA reads as TGCGCCAGCAGCCCCACAGTCGGTGACACTGAAGCTTTCTTT.

V gene TRBV18 combines with J gene TRBJ2-3, with D hard to call. Germline CDR1 is KGHSH and CDR2 is LQKENI. The ends were cut back, 2 bases at V and 6 bases at J, with 9 bases in the middle. This CDR3 comprises 13 residues. The DNA of the CDR3 is TGTGCCAGCTCACCATCGGCCCCGGATACGCAGTATTTT. This translates into CASSPSAPDTQYF.

The chain uses TRBV9 and TRBJ1-1, with D perhaps matching TRBD1 (5 bases). The V gene lost 1 base and the J gene lost 7 bases, with 14 bases spanning the gap. The germline gives CDR1 SGDLS, CDR2 YYNGEE. This CDR3 is 14 amino acids long. Here the CDR3 DNA reads TGTGCCAGCAGCGTAATCGTCCAGGGAGGTGAAGCTTTCTTT. The encoded protein is CASSVIVQGGEAFF.

V gene TRBV7-2 combines with J gene TRBJ2-3; D might be TRBD1 (7 bases). The CDR3 is made up of 13 amino acids. Germline CDR1 is SGHTA and CDR2 is FQGNSA. The V and J ends lost 5 bases and 8 bases respectively, with 14 bases between them. CDR3 sequence (DNA): TGTGCCAGCAGCCCGCGGGACAGCGGTACGCAGTATTTT. Amino acids: CASSPRDSGTQYF.

The rearrangement links TRBV7-9 to TRBJ2-1; D is uncertain. V lost 0 bases, J lost 10 bases, and 4 bases lay in between. The CDR3 sequence is 11 residues long. The germline CDR1 and CDR2 sequences are SEHNR and FQNEAQ (reference sequence). CDR3 sequence: CASSLAQEQFF. The CDR3 DNA reads TGTGCCAGCAGCTTAGCCCAGGAGCAGTTCTTC. Variable domain in full (rest from reference TRBV7-9 and TRBJ2-1): DTGVSQNPRHKITKRGQNVTFRCDPISEHNRLYWYRQTLGQGPEFLTYFQNEAQLEKSRLLSDRFSAERPKGSFSTLEIQRTEQGDSAMYLCASSLAQEQFFGPGTRLTVL.

Details on this clone: Other nucleotide sequences from this sample produce the same CDR3. This chain joins TRBV6-5 and TRBJ1-2; TRBD1 might be the D (5 bases). The V gene's germline CDR1 is MNHEY and CDR2 SVGAGI. The CDR3 is 14 residues long. V was pared by 6 bases and J by 2 bases, with 13 bases between. CDR3 bases: TGTGCCAGCAGGAGGGGTGGGGGGAACTATGGCTACACCTTC. This translates into CASRRGGGNYGYTF.

This chain links TRBV7-3 with TRBJ1-1, with D possibly matching TRBD1 (6 bases). Germline lookup yields CDR1 SGHTA and CDR2 FQGTGA. The CDR3 totals 13 residues. Trimming left V 2 bases short and J 6 bases short, with 10 bases between. The DNA of the CDR3 is TGTGCCAGCAGCTTAGTGAGGGGGTCTGAAGCTTTCTTT. Its translation: CASSLVRGSEAFF.

This chain joins TRBV19 and TRBJ1-5; D may be TRBD1 (5 bases). Germline assignment: CDR1 LNHDA and CDR2 SQIVND (reference sequence). V gave up 2 bases and J gave up 11 bases, with 19 bases separating them. CDR3 length equals 15 residues. CDR3: CASSIRGGSISAQHF. The CDR3 coding sequence is TGTGCCAGTAGTATACGGGGGGGGTCCATCTCGGCCCAGCATTTT.

V gene TRBV9 combines with J gene TRBJ1-1; maybe TRBD1 (6 bases). V was clipped by 0 bases and J by 7 bases, with 10 bases between them. The germline CDR1 and CDR2 sequences are SGDLS and YYNGEE. There are 13 residues in the CDR3. As DNA, the CDR3 is TGTGCCAGCAGCGTAGGGACAGTCGGTGAAGCTTTCTTT. The encoded protein is CASSVGTVGEAFF.

This rearrangement joins TRBV30 to TRBJ1-1; a weak D match, TRBD1 (5 bases). This CDR3 comprises 16 residues. The germline V and J ends were trimmed by 0 bases and 0 bases, with 14 bases remaining between them. Germline V gene sequence: CDR1 GTSNPN, CDR2 SVGIG (reference sequence). CDR3 sequence (DNA): TGTGCCTGGAGTGTTTCGGCAGGGTACATGAACACTGAAGCTTTCTTT. Translation: CAWSVSAGYMNTEAFF.

This sequence joins TRBV7-3 and TRBJ1-1, with D perhaps matching TRBD1 (5 bases). V lost 0 bases and J lost 4, with 9 bases in between. Germline CDR1 is SGHTA and CDR2 is FQGTGA. CDR3 length: 14 residues. CDR3 nucleotides: TGTGCCAGCAGCTTAACGGGGGATTCCACTGAAGCTTTCTTT. It specifies CASSLTGDSTEAFF. The full variable domain, completed using reference TRBV7-3 and TRBJ1-1, is GAGVSQTPSNKVTEKGKYVELRCDPISGHTALYWYRQSLGQGPEFLIYFQGTGAADDSGLPNDRFFAVRPEGSVSTLKIQRTERGDSAVYLCASSLTGDSTEAFFGQGTRLTVV.

This clone showed up just once. V usage is TRBV6-1 and J usage is TRBJ1-6, with D unclear. This CDR3 has 12 residues. V lost 4 bases to trimming and J lost 11 bases, with 9 bases between them. CDR1 and CDR2 from the germline V gene are MNHNS and SASEGT. In DNA, the CDR3 is TGTGCCAGCAGTGCCCTACTTGCACCCCTCCACTTT. Translated, it gives CASSALLAPLHF.

The chain carries TRBV7-8 and TRBJ2-7; possibly TRBD2 for D (6 bases). The V gene's germline CDR1 is SGHVS and CDR2 FQNEAQ. V dropped 7 bases and J dropped 5 bases, with 18 bases sitting between them. The CDR3 has 14 amino acids. The CDR3 spells CASTPGLQSDEQYF. CDR3 DNA sequence: TGTGCCAGCACCCCGGGACTCCAATCCGACGAGCAGTACTTC.

The V call is TRBV11-3, the J call TRBJ2-1; 8 bases align to TRBD1. The CDR3 is made up of 15 amino acids. Looked up from germline, CDR1 is SGHNT and CDR2 is YENEEA. V was pared by 2 bases and J by 8 bases, with 8 bases of the junction left unmatched. CDR3 protein: CASSLRGVQGDEQFF. CDR3 DNA sequence: TGTGCCAGCAGCTTACGAGGGGTACAGGGGGATGAGCAGTTCTTC.

CDR3 bases: TGTGCCAGTAGCATGGACAGGCCCTTTTATCAGCCCCAGCATTTT. This encodes CASSMDRPFYQPQHF. The gene calls are TRBV19 and TRBJ1-5; 7 nucleotides agree with TRBD1. This CDR3 has 15 amino acids. Per germline, CDR1 LNHDA and CDR2 SQIVND (reference sequence). J was trimmed by 5 bases and V by 6 bases; bases with no gene match: 10.

The chain recombines TRBV5-1 with TRBJ1-1; D might be TRBD1 (5 bases). The V gene's germline CDR1 is SGHRS and CDR2 YFSETQ. The CDR3 is made up of 14 amino acids. Trimming pared 3 bases from V and 1 base from J, leaving 10 bases between. The CDR3 nucleotides read TGCGCCAGCAGCTCTCACCAGGGGAACACTGAAGCTTTCTTT. Translating it yields CASSSHQGNTEAFF.

The chain recombines TRBV27 with TRBJ2-7; possibly TRBD1 for D (5 bases). V lost 6 bases and J lost 2, with 8 bases in between. The CDR3 contains 12 residues. Germline CDR1 MNHEY, CDR2 SMNVEV (reference sequence). Written as DNA, the CDR3 is TGTGCCAGCAGCACGACAGCCTACGAGCAGTACTTC. Translated, it gives CASSTTAYEQYF.

This clone was seen once. The CDR3 DNA reads as TGTGCCAGCAGCCCCCGGAGCGGGAGCTCCTACGAGCAGTACTTC. Residues: CASSPRSGSSYEQYF. The genes are TRBV9 and TRBJ2-7, with 8 bases fitting TRBD2. The V segment lost 4 bases and the J segment 0 bases; nucleotides outside the gene matches: 6. Germline loops: CDR1 SGDLS, CDR2 YYNGEE. This CDR3 has 15 residues.

The chain joins TRBV2 to TRBJ1-5, with D unclear. Germline assignment: CDR1 SNHLY and CDR2 FYNNEI. The V gene lost 5 bases and the J gene lost 6 bases, with 14 bases spanning the gap. This CDR3 is built from 14 residues. CDR3 sequence: CASSPARVTQPQHF. The CDR3 nucleotides read TGTGCCAGCAGTCCAGCAAGGGTAACTCAGCCCCAGCATTTT.

As concerns this clone: Other DNA sequences from this sample encode an identical CDR3 as well. The chain uses TRBV18 and TRBJ2-2; D unresolved. CDR3 length equals 13 residues. V was shortened by 1 base and J by 1 base, with 1 base between the two germline ends. Germline V gives CDR1 KGHSH, CDR2 LQKENI. DNA for the CDR3: TGTGCCAGCTCACCACAGAACACCGGGGAGCTGTTTTTT. Residues: CASSPQNTGELFF.

V gene TRBV6-5 combines with J gene TRBJ1-2; TRBD1 aligns across 12 bases. Germline V CDR1 and CDR2: MNHEY, SVGAGI. There are 14 residues in the CDR3. Unmatched junction bases numbered 7, after V lost 7 bases and J lost 7 bases. The CDR3 DNA reads TGTGCCAGCAAACTGGGGACAGGGGGCCGTGGCTACACCTTC. This encodes CASKLGTGGRGYTF.

The rearrangement joins TRBV2 to TRBJ2-1, with 10 bases matching TRBD1. J gave up 7 bases and V 5 bases, and 8 bases lay outside the gene matches. From germline, CDR1 is SNHLY and CDR2 FYNNEI. This CDR3 region has 15 residues. CDR3 sequence reads: CASSQRTGGSNEQFF. The CDR3 coding sequence is TGTGCCAGCAGTCAAAGGACAGGGGGAAGTAATGAGCAGTTCTTC.

V is TRBV29-1 and J is TRBJ1-2; possible D gene TRBD1, 6 bases. V lost 6 bases and J 2 bases, leaving 10 bases between the germline ends. Per germline, CDR1 SQVTM and CDR2 ANQGSEA. The length of the CDR3 is 12 residues. The CDR3 DNA is TGCAGCGTAGCTACAGGGAACTATGGCTACACCTTC. Translated: CSVATGNYGYTF.

J is TRBJ2-3 and V is TRBV19; D may be TRBD2 (6 bases). The CDR3 runs 15 residues. Between the trimmed V and J ends, which lost 10 bases and 2 bases, there was a span of 19 bases. Germline V gives CDR1 LNHDA, CDR2 SQIVND (reference sequence). The CDR3 loop reads CAIGRGIGDTDTQYF. The CDR3 DNA is TGTGCCATTGGCCGGGGGATCGGGGACACAGATACGCAGTATTTT.

V usage is TRBV30 and J usage is TRBJ2-5; a weak D match, TRBD2 (6 bases). The germline V gene has CDR1 GTSNPN and CDR2 SVGIG (reference sequence). Trimming removed 6 bases at V and 4 bases at J, with 9 bases between. This CDR3 comprises 11 residues. CDR3 protein: CACREAETQYF. In DNA, the CDR3 is TGTGCCTGTAGGGAGGCAGAGACCCAGTACTTC.

This chain uses TRBV27 with TRBJ1-1; 8 positions match TRBD1. Per the germline V gene, CDR1 is MNHEY and CDR2 is SMNVEV (reference sequence). J lost 3 bases, V lost 5 bases, and 5 bases had no gene match. The CDR3 runs 14 residues. Here the CDR3 reads CASSPDRADTEAFF. CDR3 sequence (DNA): TGTGCCAGCAGTCCGGACAGGGCGGACACTGAAGCTTTCTTT.

CDR3 amino acids: CASSLERSSYNEQFF. The CDR3 DNA reads TGTGCCAGCAGCTTAGAGCGGAGCTCCTACAATGAGCAGTTCTTC. V is TRBV7-9 and J is TRBJ2-1; D may be TRBD2 (5 bases). The CDR3 is made up of 15 amino acids. The V gene's germline CDR1 is SEHNR and CDR2 FQNEAQ (reference sequence). Trimming removed 1 base from V and 0 bases from J, with 7 bases in between.

In its sample, this clone was seen a few times. The chain is built from TRBV6-4 and TRBJ2-3; either TRBD1 or TRBD2 may supply D (5 bases each). V lost 3 bases and J 4 bases, leaving 11 bases between the germline ends. The CDR3 extends over 14 amino acids. CDR1 and CDR2 (germline): MRHNA, SNTAGT. CDR3 nucleotide sequence: TGTGCCAGCAGTGAAGGGCTGGGGGCAGATACGCAGTATTTT. Its protein is CASSEGLGADTQYF.

This sequence joins TRBV19 and TRBJ2-7; the match to TRBD1 covers 9 bases. The CDR3 has 15 amino acids. Germline values: CDR1 LNHDA, CDR2 SQIVND (reference sequence). With V trimmed by 6 bases and J by 4 bases, 10 bases remained unmatched. CDR3 nucleotides: TGTGCCAGTAGCCTCACCCGGGACAGGGCGTACGAGCAGTACTTC. Translated, it gives CASSLTRDRAYEQYF.